This TCR beta chain is from a study of blood T cells in healthy people across ages. The second PCR ran 7 to 11 cycles with a sample-barcoded 5' primer and J-beta primers. TCRdb reprocessed the 5' RACE reads with MiXCR, giving one entry per CDR3 protein. The sample consists of about 380,000 distinct CDR3 sequences, roughly half of them appearing once. Trimming removed 3 bases at V and 5 bases at J, with 13 bases between. CDR1 DFQATT and CDR2 SNEGSKA come from the germline V gene (reference sequence). The CDR3 consists of 13 residues. The specimen sequenced was blood. This TCR was recovered from a man in his 60s in good health. This sequence joins TRBV20-1 and TRBJ1-1, with D possibly TRBD1 on 6 matching bases. The CDR3 coding sequence is TGCAGTGCTAGGGCAGGGGAAATTACTGAAGCTTTCTTT. Protein product: CSARAGEITEAFF.